This is a list of T cell receptor beta chains from one sample in a study of T-cell memory formation after mild COVID-19. TCRdb processed the 5' RACE reads anew with MiXCR; each CDR3 protein has one entry. The sample has roughly 250,000 distinct CDR3 sequences; 16% are singletons. The sample taken for sequencing was PBMCs or a T cell subset sorted from them (not recorded which). Receptors originate from a man younger than 30 who had mild COVID-19 (a few samples of this study predate the infection). Cell type and time point are not known. CDR3s include the opening cysteine and the closing phenylalanine or tryptophan. Fields, in order: D gene, V gene, J gene, clone size, CDR3 DNA, CDR3 protein. The D gene is left open where the match is weak. Clone size is not always given. Where it is, it says once, few, many or a class for expanded clones.

D: .; V: TRBV6-5; J: TRBJ1-2; size: many; DNA: TGTGCCAGCAGTTACTCGTCGGTGGCAGGTTATGGCTACACCTTC; CDR3: CASSYSSVAGYGYTF
D: TRBD2; V: TRBV2; J: TRBJ2-5; size: few; DNA: TGTGCCAGCAGCTTAGGACTAGCGGGGGGGACAGAGACCCAGTACTTC; CDR3: CASSLGLAGGTETQYF
D: .; V: TRBV6-5; J: TRBJ2-7; size: many; DNA: TGTGCCAGCACCTCGGCCGGGGAGCAGTACTTC; CDR3: CASTSAGEQYF
D: TRBD2; V: TRBV5-6; J: TRBJ2-3; size: many; DNA: TGTGCCAGCACCCTGGGGGAGCGGGGGGCCACAGATACGCAGTATTTT; CDR3: CASTLGERGATDTQYF
D: TRBD2; V: TRBV20-1; J: TRBJ2-3; size: few; DNA: TGCAGTGCTAGCCTTAGCGGGGCCCTCACAGATACGCAGTATTTT; CDR3: CSASLSGALTDTQYF
D: TRBD1; V: TRBV2; J: TRBJ1-2; size: many; DNA: TGTGCCAGCAGGGACAGGGGGCCTGGCTACACCTTC; CDR3: CASRDRGPGYTF
D: .; V: TRBV5-1; J: TRBJ2-2; size: few; DNA: TGCGCCAGCAGCTTGACAGGGTTCACCGGGGAGCTGTTTTTT; CDR3: CASSLTGFTGELFF
D: TRBD2; V: TRBV4-2; J: TRBJ2-3; size: many; DNA: TGTGCCAGCAGCCTCGGGACTAGCGGCACAGATACGCAGTATTTT; CDR3: CASSLGTSGTDTQYF
D: TRBD1; V: TRBV15; J: TRBJ1-2; size: few; DNA: TGTGCCACCAGCAGATACACCGGGACAGGGAATGGCTACACCTTC; CDR3: CATSRYTGTGNGYTF
D: .; V: TRBV4-1; J: TRBJ2-3; size: many; DNA: TGCGCCAGCAGCCAAGAGGGGCCACAAAGCACAGATACGCAGTATTTT; CDR3: CASSQEGPQSTDTQYF
D: .; V: TRBV7-2; J: TRBJ2-5; size: few; DNA: TGTGCCAGCGGAGGATACCAAGAGACCCAGTACTTC; CDR3: CASGGYQETQYF
D: .; V: TRBV24-1; J: TRBJ2-3; size: .; DNA: TGTGCCACCAGTGATCCCGGGCAGGGCATGGATACGCAGTATTTT; CDR3: CATSDPGQGMDTQYF
D: .; V: TRBV4-3; J: TRBJ2-3; size: many; DNA: TGCGCCAGCAGCCAAGACTCACCATCTACGCAGTATTTT; CDR3: CASSQDSPSTQYF
D: .; V: TRBV7-2; J: TRBJ1-1; size: .; DNA: TGTGCCAGCAGCCCCCACAGGAGAAGCACTGAAGCTTTCTTT; CDR3: CASSPHRRSTEAFF
D: .; V: TRBV20-1; J: TRBJ1-2; size: .; DNA: TGCAGTGCTAACCTCGTCGGACCCTTGTCGGGTGGCTACACCTTC; CDR3: CSANLVGPLSGGYTF
D: TRBD2; V: TRBV12-3/TRBV12-4; J: TRBJ2-1; size: .; DNA: TGTGCCAGCACCGGGACTAGCGTCTCCTACAATGAGCAGTTCTTC; CDR3: CASTGTSVSYNEQFF
D: .; V: TRBV5-1; J: TRBJ1-1; size: few; DNA: TGCGCCAGCAGCCCACGCGGACGGGGATTGAACACTGAAGCTTTCTTT; CDR3: CASSPRGRGLNTEAFF
D: .; V: TRBV4-1; J: TRBJ1-4; size: few; DNA: TGCGCCAGCAGCCAAGTTCCAGGGGTCCCTGAAAAACTGTTTTTT; CDR3: CASSQVPGVPEKLFF